This T cell receptor beta chain stems from a study of monozygotic twins with inflammatory bowel disease. Donors gave around 2.5 ml of blood apiece. The V gene's germline CDR1 is MNHEY and CDR2 SVGAGI. The CDR3 is 13 amino acids. Study-wide points: Compared with healthy twins, IBD patients shared fewer clonotypes with others, especially with disease activity.

Added by template switching were UMIs that each held a 6-nucleotide sample barcode. TCRdb re-analyzed the 5' RACE reads; it lists each CDR3 protein once, without DNA. The sample includes hundreds of thousands of distinct CDR3 sequences. As to this clonotype: Its specificity is not known.

The receptor's source is a human donor with ulcerative colitis or Crohn's disease, or a healthy co-twin of an affected twin (not recorded which). The sequenced sample consisted of blood. The chain joins TRBV6-5 to TRBJ2-7; with no DNA, the TCRdb D assignment of TRBD1 cannot be verified. The CDR3 spells CASRDPGGYEQYF.